This TCR beta chain was found in a study of cytomegalovirus exposure and HLA in healthy donors. General study results and limits: It was 160 or so TCR beta chains that were listed as cytomegalovirus-associated. It was reportedly the case that the classifier diagnosed cytomegalovirus status with high specificity and sensitivity. Later work found that TCR association rates differed between HLA loci; DRB1 had the most and HLA-C the fewest.

This CDR3 region has 16 residues. Germline V gene data show CDR1 as SGHVS and CDR2 as FQNEAQ. V was pared by 3 bases and J by 0 bases, with 4 bases of the junction left unmatched. Vbeta (60) and Jbeta (13) primers were used in the PCR. Clones were sequenced by immunoSEQ multiplex PCR, and TCRdb holds only the in-frame ones, with some missing. This sample has about 130,000 clones, with about four fifths found just once. Points on this clone: The antigen remains unidentified.

This receptor was identified in a man aged 30 to 45 in good health and CMV-seronegative. Source material: PBMCs. This chain links TRBV7-8 with TRBJ1-5, with TRBD1 identical over 8 bases. The CDR3 DNA sequence: TGTGCCAGCAGCTTGACGACAGGGGATAGCAATCAGCCCCAGCATTTT. Protein: CASSLTTGDSNQPQHF.